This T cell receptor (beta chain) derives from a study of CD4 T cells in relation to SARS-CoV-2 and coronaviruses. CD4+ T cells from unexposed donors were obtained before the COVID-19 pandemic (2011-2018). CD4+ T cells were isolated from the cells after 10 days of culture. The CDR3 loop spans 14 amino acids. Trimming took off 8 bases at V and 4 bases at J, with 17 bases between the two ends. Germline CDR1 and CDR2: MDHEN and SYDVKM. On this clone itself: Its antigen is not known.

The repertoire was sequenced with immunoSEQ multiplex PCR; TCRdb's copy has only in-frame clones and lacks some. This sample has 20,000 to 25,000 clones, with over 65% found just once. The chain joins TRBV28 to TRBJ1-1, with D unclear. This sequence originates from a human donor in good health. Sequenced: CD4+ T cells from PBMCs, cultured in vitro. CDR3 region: CASSRPPRGTEAFF. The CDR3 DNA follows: TGTGCCAGCTCTAGGCCACCCCGAGGCACTGAAGCTTTCTTT.